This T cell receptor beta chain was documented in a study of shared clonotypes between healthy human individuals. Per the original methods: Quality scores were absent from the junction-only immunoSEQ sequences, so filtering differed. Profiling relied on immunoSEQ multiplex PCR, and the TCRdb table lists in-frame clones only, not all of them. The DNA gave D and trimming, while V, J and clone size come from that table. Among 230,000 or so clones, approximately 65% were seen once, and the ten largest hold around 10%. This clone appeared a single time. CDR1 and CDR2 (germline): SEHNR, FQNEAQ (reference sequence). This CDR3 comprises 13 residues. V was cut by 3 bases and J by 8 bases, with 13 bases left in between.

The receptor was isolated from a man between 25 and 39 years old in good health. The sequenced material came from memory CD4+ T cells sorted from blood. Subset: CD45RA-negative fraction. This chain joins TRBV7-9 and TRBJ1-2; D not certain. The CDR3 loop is CASSLDEVLGYTF. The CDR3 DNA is TGTGCCAGCAGCTTGGACGAGGTTTTAGGCTACACCTTC.